The 18 T cell receptor beta chains below come from one sample, sequenced in a study of cytomegalovirus exposure and HLA in healthy donors. The PCR employed 60 Vbeta primers together with 13 Jbeta primers. Sequencing was performed with immunoSEQ multiplex PCR; in TCRdb, only in-frame clones are kept and a portion is missing. The sample carries approximately 100,000 clones, around 73% recorded once. Sequencing was performed on PBMCs. The source of these receptors is a female donor in good health and CMV-seronegative.

The genes are TRBV4-1 and TRBJ2-5; no clear D. The CDR3 runs 14 residues. Germline V gives CDR1 MGHRA, CDR2 YSYEKL. Between the trimmed V and J ends, which lost 4 bases and 4 bases, there was a span of 13 bases. The CDR3 sequence is CASSPGLVPETQYF. CDR3 DNA: TGCGCCAGCAGCCCGGGTCTAGTACCAGAGACCCAGTACTTC.

The J gene is TRBJ2-3, the V gene TRBV28; 8 bases fit TRBD1. The germline gives CDR1 MDHEN, CDR2 SYDVKM. The CDR3 has 14 amino acids. With 3 bases clipped from V and 1 base from J, the junction kept 0 bases outside the gene matches. CDR3 in amino acids: CASSLDRGTDTQYF. DNA of the CDR3: TGTGCCAGCAGTTTGGACAGGGGCACAGATACGCAGTATTTT. The whole variable domain, filled in from reference TRBV28 and TRBJ2-3, reads DVKVTQSSRYLVKRTGEKVFLECVQDMDHENMFWYRQDPGLGLRLIYFSYDVKMKEKGDIPEGYSVSREKKERFSLILESASTNQTSMYLCASSLDRGTDTQYFGPGTRLTVL.

V usage is TRBV4-1 and J usage is TRBJ2-5; a possible D gene is TRBD2 (7 bases). The V end was cut by 1 base, the J end by 5 bases, with 17 bases between. Germline lookup yields CDR1 MGHRA and CDR2 YSYEKL. This CDR3 is built from 16 residues. The CDR3 bases are TGCGCCAGCAGCCAAGCGTTCGGGGGGCTGAGGGAGACCCAGTACTTC. Its translation: CASSQAFGGLRETQYF.

This clone has only a few counts. The rearrangement joins TRBV5-4 to TRBJ2-1, with TRBD1 matching 9 bases. The ends lost 3 bases at V and 5 bases at J; junction bases unmatched: 6. This CDR3 comprises 15 residues. Germline V lookup: CDR1 SGHNT, CDR2 YYREEE (reference sequence). The CDR3 loop is CASSYRGHQNNEQFF. The CDR3 DNA reads TGTGCCAGCAGCTACAGGGGGCACCAAAACAATGAGCAGTTCTTC.

Only one count was recorded for this clone. The rearrangement joins TRBV4-2 to TRBJ2-7; TRBD2 matches at 9 bases. The CDR3 runs 19 residues. The trim removed 0 bases at V and 3 bases at J, leaving 15 bases unmatched. Germline CDR1 reads LGHNA; CDR2 reads YNFKEQ. The CDR3 DNA follows: TGTGCCAGCAGCCAAGACCCCCCCGGGGCTAGCGGGACAATCTACGAGCAGTACTTC. Translated, it gives CASSQDPPGASGTIYEQYF.

This clone showed up just a few times. This chain uses TRBV13 with TRBJ1-2, with D possibly TRBD1 on 6 matching bases. This CDR3 is 16 amino acids long. Germline lookup yields CDR1 PRHDT and CDR2 FYEKMQ (reference sequence). Trimming cost V 0 bases and J 2 bases, with 13 bases left between them. The CDR3 reads CASSLGRGRGNYGYTF. The CDR3 nucleotides read TGTGCCAGCAGCTTAGGCAGGGGCAGAGGCAACTATGGCTACACCTTC.

The rearrangement links TRBV18 to TRBJ2-7, with TRBD1 identical over 9 bases. The V gene's germline CDR1 is KGHSH and CDR2 LQKENI. The CDR3 consists of 14 residues. J was trimmed by 4 bases and V by 2 bases; bases with no gene match: 3. CDR3 in amino acids: CASSPSGQGYEQYF. The CDR3 region has the DNA TGTGCCAGCTCACCATCCGGACAGGGGTACGAGCAGTACTTC. The full variable domain, completed using reference TRBV18 and TRBJ2-7, is NAGVMQNPRHLVRRRGQEARLRCSPMKGHSHVYWYRQLPEEGLKFMVYLQKENIIDESGMPKERFSAEFPKEGPSILRIQQVVRGDSAAYFCASSPSGQGYEQYFGPGTRLTVT.

V usage is TRBV7-9 and J usage is TRBJ2-1; D not resolved. The CDR3 contains 14 residues. Germline V gene lookup returns CDR1 SEHNR and CDR2 FQNEAQ (reference sequence). V was trimmed by 5 bases and J by 1 base, leaving 9 bases between them. CDR3 sequence: CASSPDRSYNEQFF. CDR3 in DNA: TGTGCCAGCAGCCCCGATCGGTCCTACAATGAGCAGTTCTTC. The variable domain in full, with the rest retrieved from reference TRBV7-9 and TRBJ2-1, is DTGVSQNPRHKITKRGQNVTFRCDPISEHNRLYWYRQTLGQGPEFLTYFQNEAQLEKSRLLSDRFSAERPKGSFSTLEIQRTEQGDSAMYLCASSPDRSYNEQFFGPGTRLTVL.

This chain joins TRBV4-1 and TRBJ1-2; 9 bases align to TRBD1. CDR1 is MGHRA, CDR2 YSYEKL, per germline. There are 16 residues in the CDR3. The V and J ends lost 7 bases and 7 bases, in that order; junction bases with no gene match: 16. As DNA, the CDR3 is TGCGCCAGCAACCCTCTTCCCGGGACAGGGATTCGTGGCTACACCTTC. Amino acid sequence: CASNPLPGTGIRGYTF.

This chain joins TRBV7-8 and TRBJ1-4; D perhaps matches TRBD1 (5 bases). V shed 5 bases and J shed 10 bases, with 14 bases lying between them. The germline gives CDR1 SGHVS, CDR2 FQNEAQ. There are 13 residues in the CDR3. DNA of the CDR3: TGTGCCAGCAGCCCTCAGGGACTCGGAAAACTGTTTTTT. Its protein is CASSPQGLGKLFF.

CDR3 DNA sequence: TGTGCCAGCAGCCCCAGACTAGCCCGTAACAATGAGCAGTTCTTC. This codes for CASSPRLARNNEQFF. This chain connects TRBV11-3 to TRBJ2-1, with 7 bases identical to TRBD2. J gave up 5 bases and V 5 bases, and 9 bases lay outside the gene matches. Germline V gene sequence: CDR1 SGHNT, CDR2 YENEEA. This CDR3 is 15 amino acids long.

The genes are TRBV7-3 and TRBJ2-2; the match to TRBD2 covers 7 bases. The V segment lost 3 bases and the J segment 8 bases; nucleotides outside the gene matches: 3. Germline lookup yields CDR1 SGHTA and CDR2 FQGTGA. There are 13 residues in the CDR3. The CDR3 bases are TGTGCCAGCAGCTTGCGGGAGAAAGGGGAGCTGTTTTTT. This gives the protein CASSLREKGELFF.

The chain is built from TRBV18 and TRBJ1-6; TRBD1 matches at 12 bases. Trimming at V came to 2 bases and at J to 10 bases, leaving 3 bases not matched to a gene. The CDR3 extends over 15 amino acids. Per germline, CDR1 KGHSH and CDR2 LQKENI. The DNA for the CDR3 is TGTGCCAGCTCACCAGGGGACAGGGGGCGGTCACCCCTCCACTTT. Protein product: CASSPGDRGRSPLHF.

This chain links TRBV10-2 with TRBJ1-1; 8 nucleotides line up with TRBD1. The CDR3 spans 12 residues. With 7 bases clipped from V and 5 bases from J, the junction kept 3 bases outside the gene matches. CDR1 WSHSY and CDR2 SAAADI come from the germline V gene. DNA of the CDR3: TGCGCCAGCACACGACAGGGGACTGAAGCTTTCTTT. Residues: CASTRQGTEAFF.

The rearrangement links TRBV11-2 to TRBJ2-7, with a possible D match to TRBD2 (5 bases). The germline gives CDR1 SGHAT, CDR2 FQNNGV. The CDR3 covers 13 residues. The ends were cut back, 5 bases at V and 1 base at J, with 9 bases in the middle. The CDR3 is CASSIGLSYEQYF. CDR3 in DNA: TGTGCCAGCAGCATCGGACTTTCCTACGAGCAGTACTTC.

Details on this clone: One end of the junction is discordant with germline, which a read error may explain. V and J are TRBV7-9 and TRBJ1-2, with 9 bases aligning to TRBD1. Germline assignment: CDR1 SEHNR and CDR2 FQNEAQ (reference sequence). This CDR3 region has 16 residues. The CDR3 region is CSSSNGTGIGNYGYTF. The CDR3 nucleotides read TGTTCCAGCAGCAACGGGACAGGGATCGGGAACTATGGCTACACCTTC.

The V and J genes are TRBV11-2 and TRBJ2-1, with 14 bases fitting TRBD2. V trimming: 7 bases; J trimming: 9 bases; junction bases outside the gene matches: 11. CDR3 length: 16 amino acids. CDR1 and CDR2 from the germline V gene are SGHAT and FQNNGV. The CDR3 protein is CASIHQTSGRAGEQFF. The DNA for the CDR3 is TGTGCCAGCATCCACCAGACTAGCGGGAGGGCCGGTGAGCAGTTCTTC.

The J gene is TRBJ2-1, the V gene TRBV5-6, with 8 bases aligning to TRBD2. Germline values: CDR1 SGHDT, CDR2 YYEEEE. J gave up 5 bases and V 1 base, and 2 bases lay outside the gene matches. The CDR3 contains 14 residues. The CDR3 sequence: CASSLILADNEQFF. The CDR3 coding sequence is TGTGCCAGCAGCTTGATACTAGCGGACAATGAGCAGTTCTTC. Full variable domain (outside the CDR3, taken from reference TRBV5-6 and TRBJ2-1): DAGVTQSPTHLIKTRGQQVTLRCSPKSGHDTVSWYQQALGQGPQFIFQYYEEEERQRGNFPDRFSGHQFPNYSSELNVNALLLGDSALYLCASSLILADNEQFFGPGTRLTVL.